This T cell receptor (beta chain) originates from a study of T cells in Graves' hyperthyroidism and ophthalmopathy. This clonotype came up a few times. RNA transcripts served as the template for amplifying TCR beta CDR3 regions. The study used the HTBI primer set for a first-round RT-PCR of the TCR CDR3. TCRdb processed the multiplex PCR reads anew with MiXCR; each CDR3 protein has one entry. The sample has around 490,000 distinct CDR3 sequences, less than 20% seen once. This receptor was taken from a man aged 35 to 55 with Graves' ophthalmopathy. Sequencing was carried out using blood.

This chain's CDR3 is CASSDPGQGDNEQFF. The CDR3 nucleotides are TGCGCCAGCAGTGACCCGGGACAGGGAGACAATGAGCAGTTCTTC. The V and J genes are TRBV10-2 and TRBJ2-1; 9 nucleotides line up with TRBD1. J gave up 5 bases and V 3 bases, and 5 bases lay outside the gene matches. The CDR3 length is 15 residues. Germline CDR1 reads WSHSY; CDR2 reads SAAADI.